The rows below give T cell receptor beta chains drawn from one sample of a study of T cell repertoires in cytomegalovirus infection. TCRdb fed the reads into MiXCR, producing one record per CDR3 protein. The sample lists about 200,000 distinct CDR3 sequences, 8% to 10% occurring once. The sequenced material came from PBMCs. Receptor source: a human donor in good health (CMV status not recorded). Some clones in this sample may be carry-over from other donors' samples. The CDR3 runs from the conserved cysteine through the conserved F or W. The order of the fields is J gene, D gene, clone size, V gene, CDR3 protein, CDR3 DNA. The D gene is left open where the match is weak. Clone size, where shown, is once, few, many, or a class for clones that have expanded.

J: TRBJ2-1; D: TRBD2; size: .; V: TRBV28; CDR3: CASRLWGGVNFGCEQFF; DNA: TGTGCCAGCCGTCTATGGGGGGGGGTTAATTTTGGGTGTGAGCAGTTCTTC
J: TRBJ2-5; D: .; size: many; V: TRBV7-9; CDR3: CASSRTSDQETQYF; DNA: TGTGCCAGCAGCCGGACCTCGGACCAAGAGACCCAGTACTTC
J: TRBJ2-1; D: TRBD1; size: .; V: TRBV5-1; CDR3: CASSLARTGGSDEQFF; DNA: TGCGCCAGCAGCTTGGCCCGGACAGGGGGCTCCGATGAGCAGTTCTTC
J: TRBJ2-7; D: TRBD2; size: many; V: TRBV7-2; CDR3: CASTPTSGTYEQYF; DNA: TGTGCCAGCACTCCGACTAGCGGAACCTACGAGCAGTACTTC
J: TRBJ1-2; D: .; size: few; V: TRBV7-2; CDR3: CASSLGQAGGGYTF; DNA: TGTGCCAGCAGCTTAGGGCAAGCGGGTGGTGGCTACACCTTC
J: TRBJ2-2; D: .; size: .; V: TRBV6-2/TRBV6-3; CDR3: CASSYSSLIGPSGELFF; DNA: TGTGCCAGCAGTTACTCGAGTCTAATAGGGCCTTCCGGGGAGCTGTTTTTT
J: TRBJ1-1; D: TRBD1; size: many; V: TRBV11-2; CDR3: CASSLDRRGQGAFF; DNA: TGTGCCAGCAGCTTAGATCGCAGGGGGCAAGGAGCTTTCTTT
J: TRBJ2-7; D: TRBD1; size: few; V: TRBV2; CDR3: CAITGRQGRNEQYF; DNA: TGTGCCATCACCGGTCGACAGGGGAGGAACGAGCAGTACTTC
J: TRBJ2-1; D: TRBD2; size: .; V: TRBV12-3/TRBV12-4; CDR3: CASRSGNINEQFF; DNA: TGTGCCAGCCGCAGCGGGAATATCAATGAGCAGTTCTTC
J: TRBJ1-2; D: .; size: many; V: TRBV7-9; CDR3: CASSLSLRDYGYTF; DNA: TGTGCCAGCAGCTTATCCCTCCGCGACTATGGCTACACCTTC
J: TRBJ2-1; D: TRBD2; size: many; V: TRBV12-3/TRBV12-4; CDR3: CASSGTSGGDEQFF; DNA: TGTGCCAGCAGTGGAACTAGCGGGGGCGATGAGCAGTTCTTC
J: TRBJ2-7; D: .; size: .; V: TRBV2; CDR3: CASRRERSSYEQYF; DNA: TGTGCCAGCAGGAGGGAGCGGAGCTCCTACGAGCAGTACTTC
J: TRBJ2-1; D: TRBD2; size: many; V: TRBV7-2; CDR3: CASSLGGTKLSSYNEQFF; DNA: TGTGCCAGCAGCTTAGGGGGGACTAAGCTGAGCTCCTACAATGAGCAGTTCTTC
J: TRBJ2-3; D: .; size: many; V: TRBV24-1; CDR3: CATSDSTRWEPTDTQYF; DNA: TGTGCCACCAGTGATTCGACTAGGTGGGAACCCACAGATACGCAGTATTTT
J: TRBJ2-5; D: .; size: .; V: TRBV7-2; CDR3: CASSSERRQETQYF; DNA: TGTGCCAGCAGCTCCGAGCGGAGGCAAGAGACCCAGTACTTC
J: TRBJ2-7; D: TRBD1; size: many; V: TRBV7-2; CDR3: CASSPTGDHEQYF; DNA: TGTGCCAGCAGCCCGACAGGGGACCACGAGCAGTACTTC
J: TRBJ1-5; D: TRBD1; size: few; V: TRBV5-6; CDR3: CASSLDRGKAQHF; DNA: TGTGCCAGCAGCTTGGACAGGGGTAAGGCCCAGCATTTT
J: TRBJ1-2; D: .; size: few; V: TRBV28; CDR3: CASSSLRFNF; DNA: TGTGCCAGCAGTAGCCTCAGGTTTAACTTC
J: TRBJ1-5; D: .; size: many; V: TRBV6-2/TRBV6-3; CDR3: CASNGVEAISNQPQHF; DNA: TGTGCCAGCAACGGTGTCGAAGCTATAAGCAATCAGCCCCAGCATTTT
J: TRBJ2-2; D: .; size: many; V: TRBV5-1; CDR3: CASSLGTLAINPGELFF; DNA: TGCGCCAGCAGCTTGGGCACACTAGCCATAAACCCCGGGGAGCTGTTTTTT
J: TRBJ2-5; D: TRBD2; size: many; V: TRBV7-2; CDR3: CASSLVLTSEETQYF; DNA: TGTGCCAGCAGCTTAGTACTGACTAGCGAAGAGACCCAGTACTTC
J: TRBJ2-5; D: TRBD2; size: many; V: TRBV24-1; CDR3: CATSQWGGSETQYF; DNA: TGTGCCACCAGTCAATGGGGGGGGAGTGAGACCCAGTACTTC
J: TRBJ1-5; D: TRBD1; size: .; V: TRBV12-3/TRBV12-4; CDR3: CASSLPGGKPQHF; DNA: TGTGCCAGCAGTTTACCAGGGGGGAAGCCCCAGCATTTT
J: TRBJ2-3; D: .; size: many; V: TRBV7-3; CDR3: CASSLTLTNPDTQYF; DNA: TGTGCCAGCAGCTTAACCCTGACAAATCCAGATACGCAGTATTTT
J: TRBJ2-1; D: TRBD2; size: few; V: TRBV4-3; CDR3: CASSRRTSGGTAEQFF; DNA: TGCGCCAGCAGCCGCCGGACTAGCGGGGGCACCGCTGAGCAGTTCTTC
J: TRBJ2-7; D: TRBD1; size: many; V: TRBV23-1; CDR3: CASSETRDRREMGIYEQYF; DNA: TGCGCCAGCAGTGAAACCCGGGACAGAAGAGAAATGGGGATATACGAGCAGTACTTC
J: TRBJ1-6; D: .; size: .; V: TRBV7-8; CDR3: CASSTRGFQSPLHF; DNA: TGTGCCAGCAGCACCCGCGGGTTTCAATCACCCCTCCACTTT
J: TRBJ2-7; D: .; size: few; V: TRBV28; CDR3: CASSLSGVGSEQYF; DNA: TGTGCCAGCAGTCTTTCGGGCGTGGGTAGCGAGCAGTACTTC
J: TRBJ1-3; D: .; size: few; V: TRBV28; CDR3: CASSYRGYTIYF; DNA: TGTGCCAGCAGTTACAGAGGGTACACCATATATTTT
J: TRBJ2-6; D: .; size: .; V: TRBV4-3; CDR3: CASSQDRSGAGANVLTF; DNA: TGCGCCAGCAGCCAAGATCGGTCGGGAGCGGGGGCCAACGTCCTGACTTTC
J: TRBJ1-2; D: .; size: few; V: TRBV29-1; CDR3: CSVRGGDYGYTF; DNA: TGCAGCGTCCGTGGGGGGGACTATGGCTACACCTTC
J: TRBJ1-5; D: TRBD1; size: .; V: TRBV11-2; CDR3: CASSLEPGTGNQPQHF; DNA: TGTGCCAGCAGCTTGGAACCCGGGACAGGGAATCAGCCCCAGCATTTT
J: TRBJ2-1; D: .; size: few; V: TRBV20-1; CDR3: CSAREGAGLYNEQFF; DNA: TGCAGTGCTAGGGAGGGGGCCGGACTCTACAATGAGCAGTTCTTC
J: TRBJ2-7; D: .; size: many; V: TRBV7-2; CDR3: CASSKGPQWAYEQYF; DNA: TGTGCCAGCAGCAAAGGTCCACAGTGGGCTTACGAGCAGTACTTC
J: TRBJ1-2; D: .; size: many; V: TRBV7-2; CDR3: CASSLDRGDGYTF; DNA: TGTGCCAGCAGCTTAGATAGGGGGGACGGCTACACCTTC
J: TRBJ2-5; D: TRBD2; size: .; V: TRBV6-2/TRBV6-3; CDR3: CASRLRLARETQYF; DNA: TGTGCCAGCAGACTTCGACTAGCCCGGGAGACCCAGTACTTC
J: TRBJ1-1; D: TRBD1; size: many; V: TRBV11-2; CDR3: CASSFDRGHNTEAFF; DNA: TGTGCCAGCAGCTTTGACAGGGGGCATAACACTGAAGCTTTCTTT